This T cell receptor beta chain was captured in a study of blood T cell repertoires in COVID-19. Study-level background: Researchers got acute and convalescent COVID-19 samples from the United States, Italy and Spain.

The germline gives CDR1 SEHNR, CDR2 FQNEAQ (reference sequence). The CDR3 sequence is 13 residues long. V gave up 4 bases and J gave up 2 bases, with 8 bases separating them. Per the study methods: Reference gene primer amplification in the assay estimated nucleated cell counts. Method: immunoSEQ multiplex PCR; TCRdb's copy keeps in-frame clones and lacks some. The V and J calls and clone size were taken over from that table, and D and trimming were inferred from the DNA. There are some 170,000 clones in the sample; roughly 90% occur only once, and 0.95% to 1.5% lies in the top ten. This clone was picked up a small number of times. Participants had their cohort set by participant-reported clinical history.

The sample consisted of PBMCs or T cells enriched from blood (not recorded which). This receptor was identified in a human donor with acute COVID-19. The donor label of this sample is uncertain. The rearrangement links TRBV7-9 to TRBJ1-2; D is unresolved. The CDR3 loop is CASSWTENYGYTF. CDR3 DNA: TGTGCCAGCAGCTGGACTGAAAACTATGGCTACACCTTC.